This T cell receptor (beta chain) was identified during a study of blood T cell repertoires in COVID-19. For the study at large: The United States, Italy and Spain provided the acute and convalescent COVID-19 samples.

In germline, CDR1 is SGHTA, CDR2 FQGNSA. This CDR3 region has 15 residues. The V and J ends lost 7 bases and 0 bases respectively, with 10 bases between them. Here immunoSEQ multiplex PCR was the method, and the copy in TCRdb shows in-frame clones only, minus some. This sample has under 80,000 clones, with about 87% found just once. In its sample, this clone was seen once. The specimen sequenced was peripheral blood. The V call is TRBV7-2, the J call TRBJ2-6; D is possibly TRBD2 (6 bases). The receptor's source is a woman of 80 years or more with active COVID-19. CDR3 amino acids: CASNPGGSGANVLTF. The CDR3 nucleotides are TGTGCCAGCAACCCCGGGGGCTCTGGGGCCAACGTCCTGACTTTC.